Shown below are 25 T cell receptor beta chains from a single sample sequenced in a study of blood T cell repertoires in COVID-19. Clones were read by immunoSEQ multiplex PCR, and TCRdb kept only the in-frame ones, dropping some. The table records approximately 200,000 clones, approximately 82% of them present only once. What was sequenced was peripheral blood. These receptor sequences come from a human donor with acute or convalescent COVID-19. The donor label of this sample is uncertain.

The genes are TRBV11-2 and TRBJ1-3, with D possibly being TRBD1 (6 bases). Germline CDR1 reads SGHAT; CDR2 reads FQNNGV. The germline V and J ends were trimmed by 5 bases and 0 bases, with 14 bases remaining between them. The CDR3 consists of 16 residues. The CDR3 DNA reads TGTGCCAGCAGCCCGACAGGTCCAAGCTCTGGAAACACCATATATTTT. This sequence encodes CASSPTGPSSGNTIYF.

The chain links TRBV11-2 to TRBJ2-1; 9 bases align to TRBD2. V gave up 2 bases and J gave up 0 bases; unmatched junction bases: 2. The CDR3 totals 16 residues. Germline CDR1 reads SGHAT; CDR2 reads FQNNGV. The CDR3 here is CASSLMGLASYNEQFF. In DNA, the CDR3 is TGTGCCAGCAGCTTAATGGGACTAGCCTCCTACAATGAGCAGTTCTTC. Together with reference TRBV11-2 and TRBJ2-1, the CDR3 gives the full variable domain: EAGVAQSPRYKIIEKRQSVAFWCNPISGHATLYWYQQILGQGPKLLIQFQNNGVVDDSQLPKDRFSAERLKGVDSTLKIQPAKLEDSAVYLCASSLMGLASYNEQFFGPGTRLTVL.

This clone was found once. The chain combines TRBV10-1 with TRBJ2-1; 12 positions agree with TRBD1. V shed 3 bases, J shed 9 bases, and the junction held 9 bases outside the gene matches. Germline CDR1 WNHNN, CDR2 SYGVQD (reference sequence). The CDR3 totals 16 residues. This chain's CDR3 is CASSDLGGQGATEQFF. CDR3 nucleotides: TGCGCCAGCAGTGATCTTGGGGGACAGGGGGCGACTGAGCAGTTCTTC.

This clone came up once. In DNA form, the CDR3 reads TGTGCCAGCAGTTTGGGGGCCTCGTCACCCCTCCACTTT. Protein: CASSLGASSPLHF. The rearrangement uses TRBV27 and TRBJ1-6, with D possibly matching TRBD1 (6 bases). The CDR3 spans 13 residues. The V gene lost 3 bases and the J gene lost 10 bases, with 10 bases spanning the gap. Germline CDR1 reads MNHEY; CDR2 reads SMNVEV (reference sequence).

The chain carries TRBV29-1 and TRBJ2-7; 7 bases align to TRBD2. CDR1 and CDR2 from the germline V gene are SQVTM and ANQGSEA. This CDR3 has 15 residues. Trimming took 5 bases from V and 4 from J; bases not matched to a gene: 14. CDR3 nucleotides: TGCAGCGTTCGAGGGAGGGGACCTAGGACGTACGAGCAGTACTTC. It codes for CSVRGRGPRTYEQYF.

The J gene is TRBJ2-2, the V gene TRBV7-9; the match to TRBD2 covers 14 bases. Germline V gene lookup returns CDR1 SEHNR and CDR2 FQNEAQ (reference sequence). The ends lost 5 bases at V and 5 bases at J; junction bases unmatched: 4. The CDR3 length is 16 residues. CDR3 sequence: CASSRGTSGRTGELFF. The CDR3 DNA is TGTGCCAGCAGCCGCGGGACTAGCGGGAGAACCGGGGAGCTGTTTTTT.

The V call is TRBV7-2, the J call TRBJ2-3, with 7 bases aligning to TRBD2. The CDR3 has 14 residues. The J segment lost 2 bases and the V segment lost 8 bases, leaving 7 bases of the junction unmatched. Germline values: CDR1 SGHTA, CDR2 FQGNSA. The CDR3 nucleotides read TGTGCCAGCGGGGGGGAGAGATACACAGATACGCAGTATTTT. Its protein product is CASGGERYTDTQYF.

The chain recombines TRBV27 with TRBJ1-2; 9 bases fit TRBD1. CDR3 size: 17 residues. CDR1 and CDR2 (germline): MNHEY, SMNVEV (reference sequence). The V gene end was trimmed by 2 bases and the J gene end by 4 bases; junction bases not matched to a gene: 11. The CDR3 coding sequence is TGTGCCAGCAGTTTAGTGGCGGACAGGGGTTTCTTCTATGGCTACACCTTC. Residues: CASSLVADRGFFYGYTF.

Here the CDR3 DNA reads TGTGCCAGCAGATTGGACAGGGACAATTCACCCCTCCACTTT. This codes for CASRLDRDNSPLHF. The chain has TRBV7-9 and TRBJ1-6; 8 nucleotides line up with TRBD1. V lost 6 bases and J lost 7; bases outside the gene matches: 5. Germline CDR1 and CDR2: SEHNR and FQNEAQ (reference sequence). The CDR3 contains 14 residues. The whole variable domain, filled in from reference TRBV7-9 and TRBJ1-6, reads DTGVSQNPRHKITKRGQNVTFRCDPISEHNRLYWYRQTLGQGPEFLTYFQNEAQLEKSRLLSDRFSAERPKGSFSTLEIQRTEQGDSAMYLCASRLDRDNSPLHFGNGTRLTVT.

In nucleotides, the CDR3 is TGTGCCAGCAGTACCACAGACAGAAGGAACACTGAAGCTTTCTTT. This gives the protein CASSTTDRRNTEAFF. The chain couples TRBV27 to TRBJ1-1, with a tentative D call TRBD1 (5 bases). V lost 5 bases and J lost 1, with 14 bases in between. The CDR3 runs 15 residues. Germline V CDR1 and CDR2: MNHEY, SMNVEV (reference sequence).

In this sample, this clone turned up a few times. This rearrangement joins TRBV19 to TRBJ1-5; D may be TRBD1 (6 bases). Germline V gene sequence: CDR1 LNHDA, CDR2 SQIVND (reference sequence). V shed 8 bases and J shed 3 bases, with 17 bases lying between them. This CDR3 has 15 amino acids. DNA for the CDR3: TGTGCCAGTGTAGAGACAGGTGCCCTCAATCAGCCCCAGCATTTT. It translates to CASVETGALNQPQHF.

The J gene is TRBJ2-5, the V gene TRBV18; the D is unclear. Trimming cost V 3 bases and J 1 base, with 9 bases left between them. The CDR3 has 14 amino acids. Germline lookup yields CDR1 KGHSH and CDR2 LQKENI. The chain's CDR3 is CASSPRLVQETQYF. Here the CDR3 DNA reads TGTGCCAGCTCACCGAGGCTAGTCCAAGAGACCCAGTACTTC.

This clone was counted a few times. V usage is TRBV12-3 or TRBV12-4 and J usage is TRBJ1-4; D gene unclear. CDR3 length: 11 residues. Between the trimmed V and J ends, which lost 6 bases and 13 bases, there was a span of 12 bases. CDR3 sequence (DNA): TGTGCCAGCAGCCGTCGTGGGAGACTGTTTTTT. It translates to CASSRRGRLFF.

This chain connects TRBV6-5 to TRBJ1-1; tentatively, D is TRBD1 (6 bases). CDR3 size: 15 residues. With 5 bases removed from V and 4 bases from J, the gap between germline ends came to 17 bases. The germline CDR1 and CDR2 sequences are MNHEY and SVGAGI. CDR3: CASSQSGVVGTEAFF. CDR3 DNA sequence: TGTGCCAGCAGTCAATCAGGGGTGGTGGGCACTGAAGCTTTCTTT.

This clone came up once. The V and J genes are TRBV5-1 and TRBJ2-3; TRBD2 matches 13 bases. The CDR3 loop spans 16 amino acids. The junction had 4 bases not matched to a gene; V was cut back by 2 bases and J by 4 bases. CDR1 SGHRS and CDR2 YFSETQ come from the germline V gene. The CDR3 region has the DNA TGCGCCAGCAGCTTTCGACTAGCGGGAGGTCCAGATACGCAGTATTTT. Translation gives CASSFRLAGGPDTQYF.

This sequence joins TRBV14 and TRBJ2-2; TRBD1 aligns across 9 bases. There are 15 residues in the CDR3. J was trimmed by 4 bases and V by 4 bases; bases with no gene match: 4. From germline, CDR1 is SGHDN and CDR2 FVKESK. The chain's CDR3 is CASSRDRVGTGELFF. The DNA of the CDR3 is TGTGCCAGCAGCCGGGACAGGGTTGGCACCGGGGAGCTGTTTTTT.

As to this clone: This CDR3 is also generated by other DNA sequences in the sample. CDR3 region: CASSPTDTQYF. Here the CDR3 DNA reads TGTGCCAGCAGCCCAACAGATACGCAGTATTTT. V usage is TRBV7-9 and J usage is TRBJ2-3; D gene ambiguous. The germline V gene encodes CDR1 SEHNR and CDR2 FQNEAQ (reference sequence). This CDR3 is built from 11 residues. V was pared by 5 bases and J by 3 bases, with 3 bases between.

V is TRBV30 and J is TRBJ1-1; D uncertain. Trimming took 0 bases from V and 4 from J, leaving 12 bases between them. Germline CDR1 is GTSNPN and CDR2 is SVGIG (reference sequence). There are 14 residues in the CDR3. The CDR3 DNA follows: TGTGCCTGGAGTGTGCGGCAGTATGGCACTGAAGCTTTCTTT. Its protein is CAWSVRQYGTEAFF.

The rearrangement links TRBV7-6 to TRBJ1-1; 7 nucleotides match TRBD1. The CDR3 length is 13 residues. Germline V lookup: CDR1 SGHVS, CDR2 FNYEAQ. V lost 8 bases to trimming and J lost 3 bases; unmatched junction nucleotides: 6. CDR3 region: CASGLGTDTEAFF. The CDR3 nucleotides read TGTGCCAGCGGACTGGGGACAGACACTGAAGCTTTCTTT. The entire variable domain, with the rest obtained from reference TRBV7-6 and TRBJ1-1, is as follows: GAGVSQSPRYKVTKRGQDVALRCDPISGHVSLYWYRQALGQGPEFLTYFNYEAQQDKSGLPNDRFSAERPEGSISTLTIQRTEQRDSAMYRCASGLGTDTEAFFGQGTRLTVV.

This clone has just one count. J is TRBJ2-5 and V is TRBV4-1; 8 bases fit TRBD2. Unmatched junction bases numbered 9, after V lost 1 base and J lost 5 bases. This CDR3 has 16 residues. Germline assignment: CDR1 MGHRA and CDR2 YSYEKL. The CDR3 DNA sequence: TGCGCCAGCAGCCAAGCTGCCAGCGGGAGTCTGGAGACCCAGTACTTC. Its translation: CASSQAASGSLETQYF.

The gene calls are TRBV6-5 and TRBJ2-7; D may be TRBD1 (6 bases). The CDR3 has 11 amino acids. Germline loops: CDR1 MNHEY, CDR2 SVGAGI. V lost 5 bases to trimming and J lost 9 bases, with 11 bases between them. In DNA, the CDR3 is TGTGCCAGCAGTCCAGGGGTGGGGCAGTACTTC. It codes for CASSPGVGQYF.

The chain joins TRBV3-1 (or the pseudogene TRBV3-2) to TRBJ2-7; 7 nucleotides agree with TRBD1. Germline trimming cut 3 bases from V and 5 bases from J; bases unmatched to any gene: 10. Per germline, CDR1 LGHDT and CDR2 YNNKEL (reference sequence). The CDR3 has 15 amino acids. Written as DNA, the CDR3 is TGTGCCAGCAGCCACAATTCGGACAGGATCCACGAGCAGTACTTC. Amino acids: CASSHNSDRIHEQYF.

The chain recombines TRBV7-8 with TRBJ2-7; a possible D gene is TRBD2 (6 bases). CDR1 and CDR2 from the germline V gene are SGHVS and FQNEAQ. V shed 1 base and J shed 1 base, with 14 bases lying between them. The length of the CDR3 is 16 residues. CDR3 region: CASSLGGVGWSYEQYF. The CDR3 coding sequence is TGTGCCAGCAGCTTAGGGGGGGTCGGCTGGTCCTACGAGCAGTACTTC.

The chain recombines TRBV6-2 or TRBV6-3 with TRBJ2-7; 10 bases align to TRBD2. The germline CDR1 and CDR2 sequences are MNHEY and SVGEGT. This CDR3 region has 15 residues. The junction had 11 bases not matched to a gene; V was cut back by 6 bases and J by 6 bases. The CDR3 protein is CASSVPGIAGGEQYF. The DNA for the CDR3 is TGTGCCAGCAGCGTCCCGGGAATAGCGGGAGGCGAGCAGTACTTC.

The rearrangement uses TRBV7-6 and TRBJ2-5; 12 bases align to TRBD2. CDR1 and CDR2 (germline): SGHVS, FNYEAQ. The CDR3 has 20 amino acids. The V and J ends lost 4 bases and 0 bases, in that order; junction bases with no gene match: 15. The DNA of the CDR3 is TGTGCCAGCAGCTCTCCGACTAGCGGGAGTCCCCGGCTGTACCAAGAGACCCAGTACTTC. Its protein is CASSSPTSGSPRLYQETQYF. The full variable domain, its missing parts supplied by reference TRBV7-6 and TRBJ2-5, is GAGVSQSPRYKVTKRGQDVALRCDPISGHVSLYWYRQALGQGPEFLTYFNYEAQQDKSGLPNDRFSAERPEGSISTLTIQRTEQRDSAMYRCASSSPTSGSPRLYQETQYFGPGTRLLVL.